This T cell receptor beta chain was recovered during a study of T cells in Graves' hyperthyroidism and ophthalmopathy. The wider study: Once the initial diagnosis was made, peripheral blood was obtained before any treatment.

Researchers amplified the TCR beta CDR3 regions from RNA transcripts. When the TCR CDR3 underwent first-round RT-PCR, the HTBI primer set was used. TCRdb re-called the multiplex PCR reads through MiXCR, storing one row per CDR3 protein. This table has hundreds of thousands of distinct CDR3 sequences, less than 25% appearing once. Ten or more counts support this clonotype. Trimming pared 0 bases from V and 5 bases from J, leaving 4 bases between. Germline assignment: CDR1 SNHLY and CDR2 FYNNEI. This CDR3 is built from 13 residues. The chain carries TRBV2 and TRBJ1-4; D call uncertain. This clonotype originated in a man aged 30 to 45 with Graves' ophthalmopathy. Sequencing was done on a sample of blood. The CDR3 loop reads CASSEAGNEKLFF. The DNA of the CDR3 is TGTGCCAGCAGTGAAGCAGGGAATGAAAAACTGTTTTTT.